The 31 T cell receptor beta chains in this list originate from one sample, sequenced in a study of blood T cell repertoires in COVID-19 (dated by TCRdb to about 2020). The library was produced with the immunoSEQ multiplex PCR assay. Entries here come from immuneACCESS through TCRdb and include only in-frame sequences with V and J called. Some clones fail to appear in such tables; in the studies checked, an unresolved V gene covers under half of the shortfall, and the cause of the remainder is unknown. The sample table shows over 200,000 clones, and 75% to 90% are seen once. Of the sample, about 9% falls within the top ten clones. Input material: PBMCs or T cells enriched from blood (not recorded which). These receptors all come from a man aged 35-49 years who had recovered from COVID-19.

The chain recombines TRBV7-3 with TRBJ2-3; perhaps TRBD2 as D (5 bases). V was pared by 2 bases and J by 1 base, with 7 bases between. CDR3 length: 14 amino acids. CDR1 and CDR2 (germline): SGHTA, FQGTGA. The CDR3 DNA is TGTGCCAGCAGCTTAGACGGGGGCACAGATACGCAGTATTTT. Its translation is CASSLDGGTDTQYF. The whole variable domain, filled in from reference TRBV7-3 and TRBJ2-3, reads GAGVSQTPSNKVTEKGKYVELRCDPISGHTALYWYRQSLGQGPEFLIYFQGTGAADDSGLPNDRFFAVRPEGSVSTLKIQRTERGDSAVYLCASSLDGGTDTQYFGPGTRLTVL.

V and J are TRBV7-9 and TRBJ1-2; weak D call: TRBD1 (6 bases). The CDR3 is 14 residues long. CDR1 is SEHNR and CDR2 is FQNEAQ in the germline V gene (reference sequence). The ends were cut back, 3 bases at V and 3 bases at J, with 11 bases in the middle. CDR3 in DNA: TGTGCCAGCAGCTTTTATAAGGGGGACTATGGCTACACCTTC. It translates to CASSFYKGDYGYTF.

The chain has TRBV6-2 or TRBV6-3 and TRBJ1-2; TRBD1 aligns across 7 bases. V shed 2 bases and J 8 bases; nucleotides not matched to a gene: 5. This CDR3 has 13 amino acids. The germline CDR1 and CDR2 sequences are MNHEY and SVGEGT. DNA of the CDR3: TGTGCCAGCAGTTACACGCAAGGGGGCGGCTACACCTTC. It encodes CASSYTQGGGYTF.

This chain uses TRBV2 with TRBJ1-1; the D is unclear. CDR3 length: 13 amino acids. V was pared by 4 bases and J by 7 bases, with 13 bases between. Germline CDR1 reads SNHLY; CDR2 reads FYNNEI. CDR3: CASSAGDLNEAFF. The DNA for the CDR3 is TGTGCCAGCAGTGCGGGAGACCTTAATGAAGCTTTCTTT.

This chain connects TRBV9 to TRBJ2-7, with TRBD2 identical over 9 bases. Germline V gene sequence: CDR1 SGDLS, CDR2 YYNGEE. The CDR3 extends over 15 amino acids. Trimming took 3 bases from V and 9 from J; bases not matched to a gene: 13. The CDR3 nucleotides are TGTGCCAGCAGCGCGTACAACGGCGGGAGGGCTCGGCAGTACTTC. The encoded protein is CASSAYNGGRARQYF.

This chain joins TRBV18 and TRBJ1-1; no definite D call. There are 12 residues in the CDR3. Germline V gene data show CDR1 as KGHSH and CDR2 as LQKENI. The V end was cut by 3 bases, the J end by 6 bases, with 8 bases between. The CDR3 is CASSPLAPEAFF. The CDR3 DNA is TGTGCCAGCTCACCCTTAGCACCTGAAGCTTTCTTT.

V usage is TRBV24-1 and J usage is TRBJ2-2; no clear D. The CDR3 is 16 residues long. Germline V CDR1 and CDR2: KGHDR, SFDVKD. The ends were cut back, 3 bases at V and 4 bases at J, with 14 bases in the middle. The CDR3 nucleotides are TGTGCCACCAGTGATACCGACTCCTTTGGCACCGGGGAGCTGTTTTTT. The encoded protein is CATSDTDSFGTGELFF.

The chain uses TRBV18 and TRBJ2-5; D gene unclear. CDR1 is KGHSH, CDR2 LQKENI, per germline. Deletions cut 2 bases from V and 5 bases from J, with 9 bases between. The CDR3 contains 13 residues. In DNA, the CDR3 is TGTGCCAGCTCACCAGGGCAGTCGGAGACCCAGTACTTC. It specifies CASSPGQSETQYF. The full variable domain, its missing parts supplied by reference TRBV18 and TRBJ2-5, is NAGVMQNPRHLVRRRGQEARLRCSPMKGHSHVYWYRQLPEEGLKFMVYLQKENIIDESGMPKERFSAEFPKEGPSILRIQQVVRGDSAAYFCASSPGQSETQYFGPGTRLLVL.

The V and J genes are TRBV19 and TRBJ1-2; TRBD1 matches at 10 bases. Germline CDR1 LNHDA, CDR2 SQIVND (reference sequence). The CDR3 has 12 residues. V lost 5 bases and J lost 10; bases outside the gene matches: 4. The chain's CDR3 is CASSRGQGSYTF. DNA of the CDR3: TGTGCCAGTAGTCGGGGACAGGGGTCCTACACCTTC.

This clone was recorded a few times. The V gene is TRBV7-3, the J gene TRBJ2-7; 10 nucleotides align to TRBD2. The CDR3 length is 15 residues. From germline, CDR1 is SGHTA and CDR2 FQGTGA. Losses at the gene ends were 2 bases for V and 0 bases for J; bases not matched to a gene: 1. CDR3 protein: CASSLASGSSYEQYF. The CDR3 coding sequence is TGTGCCAGCAGCTTAGCTAGCGGGAGCTCCTACGAGCAGTACTTC.

Only a few counts were recorded for this clone. The chain carries TRBV5-6 and TRBJ1-1, with TRBD1 identical over 8 bases. J was trimmed by 1 base and V by 1 base; bases with no gene match: 6. This CDR3 is 16 amino acids long. Germline CDR1 reads SGHDT; CDR2 reads YYEEEE. CDR3 residues: CASSLITGTGNTEAFF. The CDR3 nucleotides are TGTGCCAGCAGCTTGATAACCGGGACAGGGAACACTGAAGCTTTCTTT.

The rearrangement joins TRBV18 to TRBJ2-1, with D possibly being TRBD2 (7 bases). CDR1 and CDR2 (germline): KGHSH, LQKENI. V was pared by 0 bases and J by 8 bases, with 14 bases between. This CDR3 contains 15 residues. Here the CDR3 reads CASSPPGGLSDEQFF. CDR3 nucleotides: TGTGCCAGCTCACCACCCGGGGGGCTAAGCGATGAGCAGTTCTTC.

This chain links TRBV7-3 with TRBJ1-1; D not certain. The CDR3 runs 18 residues. Between the trimmed V and J ends, which lost 5 bases and 3 bases, there was a span of 25 bases. The germline V gene encodes CDR1 SGHTA and CDR2 FQGTGA. CDR3 in amino acids: CASSAHGYSQVRDTEAFF. The DNA of the CDR3 is TGTGCCAGCAGCGCCCATGGTTATAGTCAGGTGAGGGACACTGAAGCTTTCTTT.

The rearrangement uses TRBV19 and TRBJ1-1; D is possibly TRBD1 (5 bases). The CDR3 contains 14 residues. V was clipped by 3 bases and J by 0 bases, with 8 bases between them. Germline lookup yields CDR1 LNHDA and CDR2 SQIVND (reference sequence). The CDR3 here is CASSIQGLNTEAFF. The CDR3 nucleotides are TGTGCCAGTAGTATTCAGGGCCTGAACACTGAAGCTTTCTTT.

In this sample, this clone turned up once. This rearrangement joins TRBV29-1 to TRBJ1-2; a possible D gene is TRBD1 (6 bases). Germline CDR1 and CDR2: SQVTM and ANQGSEA. This CDR3 is built from 11 residues. V was trimmed by 6 bases and J by 6 bases, leaving 11 bases between them. The CDR3 sequence is CSVKTGHGYTF. In DNA form, the CDR3 reads TGCAGCGTGAAGACAGGCCATGGCTACACCTTC.

The chain employs TRBV2 and TRBJ1-5; perhaps TRBD1 as D (6 bases). This CDR3 region has 14 residues. Germline CDR1 reads SNHLY; CDR2 reads FYNNEI. The ends were cut back, 6 bases at V and 2 bases at J, with 11 bases in the middle. The chain's CDR3 is CASRVRGGNQPQHF. The CDR3 coding sequence is TGTGCCAGCAGGGTCAGGGGCGGCAATCAGCCCCAGCATTTT.

The chain has TRBV11-2 and TRBJ1-1; weak D call: TRBD1 (5 bases). The V and J ends lost 5 bases and 5 bases respectively, with 15 bases between them. Germline CDR1 and CDR2: SGHAT and FQNNGV. The CDR3 totals 14 residues. The CDR3 here is CASSRRGVGTEAFF. CDR3 sequence (DNA): TGTGCCAGCAGCCGGCGGGGGGTGGGGACTGAAGCTTTCTTT.

The chain carries TRBV18 and TRBJ1-2, with D uncertain. This CDR3 is 13 amino acids long. V lost 2 bases and J lost 8, with 12 bases in between. Germline V gene data show CDR1 as KGHSH and CDR2 as LQKENI. In DNA form, the CDR3 reads TGTGCCAGCTCACCAGCGGCAGGAGGGGGCTACACCTTC. Protein: CASSPAAGGGYTF.

The chain has TRBV11-2 and TRBJ1-2; 9 bases are a match to TRBD1. CDR1 and CDR2 (germline): SGHAT, FQNNGV. The J segment lost 2 bases and the V segment lost 4 bases, leaving 2 bases of the junction unmatched. The CDR3 extends over 14 amino acids. CDR3 loop: CASSSGTGNYGYTF. For the CDR3, the DNA is TGTGCCAGCAGCTCTGGGACAGGGAACTATGGCTACACCTTC. The variable domain in full, completed from reference TRBV11-2 and TRBJ1-2, reads EAGVAQSPRYKIIEKRQSVAFWCNPISGHATLYWYQQILGQGPKLLIQFQNNGVVDDSQLPKDRFSAERLKGVDSTLKIQPAKLEDSAVYLCASSSGTGNYGYTFGSGTRLTVV.

The rearrangement uses TRBV7-2 and TRBJ2-7; D ambiguous. The CDR3 covers 15 residues. Deletions cut 3 bases from V and 2 bases from J, with 14 bases between. CDR1 is SGHTA and CDR2 is FQGNSA in the germline V gene. CDR3 nucleotides: TGTGCCAGCAGCTTCCCGACTGGGTCCACCTACGAGCAGTACTTC. Translation gives CASSFPTGSTYEQYF.

In nucleotides, the CDR3 is TGTGCCAGCAGCTCGGACAGGGGAAATGAGCAGTTCTTC. This encodes CASSSDRGNEQFF. The V and J genes are TRBV11-2 and TRBJ2-1, with 9 bases lining up with TRBD1. The CDR3 is 13 amino acids. J gave up 7 bases and V 4 bases, and 2 bases lay outside the gene matches. Germline V gene lookup returns CDR1 SGHAT and CDR2 FQNNGV.

This chain connects TRBV28 to TRBJ1-3; D is perhaps TRBD1 (6 bases). This CDR3 region has 14 residues. Per the germline V gene, CDR1 is MDHEN and CDR2 is SYDVKM. V lost 7 bases and J 4 bases, leaving 14 bases between the germline ends. The CDR3 here is CASMPGGAGNTIYF. The CDR3 DNA is TGTGCCAGCATGCCCGGGGGGGCGGGAAACACCATATATTTT.

The chain combines TRBV7-9 with TRBJ2-5; 9 nucleotides line up with TRBD2. V lost 2 bases and J lost 5; bases outside the gene matches: 6. Germline V CDR1 and CDR2: SEHNR, FQNEAQ (reference sequence). The length of the CDR3 is 15 residues. CDR3 bases: TGTGCCAGCAGCTTACCAGGGACTAGCTGGGAGACCCAGTACTTC. Translating gives CASSLPGTSWETQYF.

The chain carries TRBV7-9 and TRBJ1-2, with 7 positions matching TRBD1. V was pared by 0 bases and J by 4 bases, with 2 bases of the junction left unmatched. Germline CDR1 and CDR2: SEHNR and FQNEAQ (reference sequence). The CDR3 runs to 14 residues. The CDR3 region is CASSLAGQFYGYTF. The CDR3 DNA reads as TGTGCCAGCAGCTTAGCGGGACAGTTCTATGGCTACACCTTC.

The V gene is TRBV10-1, the J gene TRBJ2-1; no clear D gene. This CDR3 has 13 amino acids. V lost 1 base, J lost 9 bases, and 10 bases lay in between. CDR1 and CDR2 from the germline V gene are WNHNN and SYGVQD (reference sequence). CDR3 amino acids: CASSEYESGEQFF. CDR3 nucleotides: TGCGCCAGCAGTGAGTACGAGAGTGGTGAGCAGTTCTTC.

As concerns this clone: Other DNA sequences in the sample encode the same CDR3. The chain joins TRBV11-2 to TRBJ1-5, with 8 bases identical to TRBD1. CDR3 length: 14 amino acids. CDR1 SGHAT and CDR2 FQNNGV come from the germline V gene. V shed 1 base and J 4 bases; nucleotides not matched to a gene: 0. The CDR3 DNA reads as TGTGCCAGCAGCTTAGGACAGGGGAATCAGCCCCAGCATTTT. Its translation: CASSLGQGNQPQHF. Based on the CDR3 plus reference TRBV11-2 and TRBJ1-5, the full variable domain is EAGVAQSPRYKIIEKRQSVAFWCNPISGHATLYWYQQILGQGPKLLIQFQNNGVVDDSQLPKDRFSAERLKGVDSTLKIQPAKLEDSAVYLCASSLGQGNQPQHFGDGTRLSIL.

This chain joins TRBV27 and TRBJ2-1, with TRBD2 matching 7 bases. Germline trimming cut 3 bases from V and 5 bases from J; bases unmatched to any gene: 7. Germline-derived CDR1 and CDR2 are MNHEY and SMNVEV (reference sequence). The CDR3 sequence is 15 residues long. CDR3 region: CASSFSGTTHNEQFF. CDR3 nucleotide sequence: TGTGCCAGCAGTTTCTCCGGGACTACCCACAATGAGCAGTTCTTC.

The rearrangement uses TRBV6-5 and TRBJ1-4, with TRBD1 as a possible D gene (5 bases). Trimming shortened V by 2 bases and J by 14 bases, and 18 bases separated the two germline ends. The germline gives CDR1 MNHEY, CDR2 SVGAGI. The CDR3 has 14 residues. CDR3 loop: CASSYGAAGHGLFF. CDR3 nucleotide sequence: TGTGCCAGCAGTTACGGGGCGGCGGGGCATGGGCTGTTTTTT.

The rearrangement joins TRBV4-2 to TRBJ1-2; 8 nucleotides align to TRBD1. This CDR3 is 15 amino acids long. The V gene's germline CDR1 is LGHNA and CDR2 YNFKEQ. Trimming took 2 bases from V and 7 from J; bases not matched to a gene: 9. DNA of the CDR3: TGTGCCAGCAGCCAAAAACCCCGACAGGGGAGTGGCTACACCTTC. It codes for CASSQKPRQGSGYTF.

The rearrangement uses TRBV6-4 and TRBJ1-5; weak D call: TRBD1 (6 bases). This CDR3 spans 14 amino acids. V dropped 4 bases and J dropped 4 bases, with 11 bases sitting between them. CDR1 MRHNA and CDR2 SNTAGT come from the germline V gene. CDR3 sequence (DNA): TGTGCCAGCAGTGCCAACCAGGGGAATCAGCCCCAGCATTTT. Translated, it gives CASSANQGNQPQHF.

The chain joins TRBV6-4 to TRBJ1-2; the match to TRBD1 covers 8 bases. The CDR3 extends over 14 amino acids. CDR1 is MRHNA and CDR2 is SNTAGT in the germline V gene. The V and J ends lost 6 bases and 6 bases, in that order; junction bases with no gene match: 9. This CDR3 is CASRAGQAGDGYTF. In nucleotides, the CDR3 is TGTGCCAGCAGAGCGGGACAGGCGGGGGATGGCTACACCTTC.